Listed below are T cell receptor beta chains from one sample, sequenced in a study of T cells in Graves' hyperthyroidism and ophthalmopathy. One entry per CDR3 protein results from TCRdb running MiXCR on the multiplex PCR reads. This table holds under 550,000 distinct CDR3 sequences, roughly 15% found once. The specimen sequenced was blood. These receptors were collected from a young woman with Graves' hyperthyroidism. Each CDR3 is given with its conserved first and last residue. D genes are given only for firm matches. Some rows have no size entry. The others give once, few or many, or a class for an expanded clone.

j_call: TRBJ1-1; v_call: TRBV6-6; clone_size: many; d_call: -; cdr3_nt: TGTGCCAGCAGTTACGGGAGCTACTCCAACTCGGCTTTCTTT; cdr3_aa: CASSYGSYSNSAFF
j_call: TRBJ2-7; v_call: TRBV10-3; clone_size: many; d_call: TRBD1; cdr3_nt: TGTGCCATCAGGGAAGGGACAGGGGGGAACTACGAGCAGTACTTC; cdr3_aa: CAIREGTGGNYEQYF
j_call: TRBJ2-7; v_call: TRBV5-6; clone_size: -; d_call: -; cdr3_nt: TGTGCCAGCAGCTCGGTCATGGGGGAGCAGTACTTC; cdr3_aa: CASSSVMGEQYF
j_call: TRBJ2-1; v_call: TRBV18; clone_size: many; d_call: -; cdr3_nt: TGTGCCAGCTCACCACCCGGGACCCCTATGGGCAATGAGCAGTTCTTC; cdr3_aa: CASSPPGTPMGNEQFF
j_call: TRBJ2-5; v_call: TRBV7-2; clone_size: many; d_call: TRBD1; cdr3_nt: TGTGCCAGCAGACACGGGACAGCAGTTGTAGAGACCCAGTACTTC; cdr3_aa: CASRHGTAVVETQYF
j_call: TRBJ2-1; v_call: TRBV6-1; clone_size: many; d_call: TRBD2; cdr3_nt: TGTGCCAGCAGTAAACCACCGGGACTAGCGAGTAACAATGAGCAGTTCTTC; cdr3_aa: CASSKPPGLASNNEQFF
j_call: TRBJ2-7; v_call: TRBV30; clone_size: many; d_call: TRBD1; cdr3_nt: TGTGCCTGGAGTGTAACACAGGGGTACAACGAGCAGTACTTC; cdr3_aa: CAWSVTQGYNEQYF
j_call: TRBJ1-1; v_call: TRBV3-1; clone_size: many; d_call: -; cdr3_nt: TGTGCCAGCAGCCAAGGTGACCCACGCACTGAAGCTTTCTTT; cdr3_aa: CASSQGDPRTEAFF
j_call: TRBJ1-2; v_call: TRBV5-5; clone_size: few; d_call: -; cdr3_nt: TGTGCCAGCAGCTTGGATGGGACAATCGGCTATGGCTACACCTTC; cdr3_aa: CASSLDGTIGYGYTF
j_call: TRBJ2-3; v_call: TRBV9; clone_size: -; d_call: -; cdr3_nt: TGTGCCAGCAGCCCGAGAGGAATAACGGTTCTCACAGATACGCAGTATTTT; cdr3_aa: CASSPRGITVLTDTQYF
j_call: TRBJ2-5; v_call: TRBV6-9; clone_size: few; d_call: TRBD2; cdr3_nt: TGTGCCAGCAGTTATTCTACTAGCGGGCTATTCCAAGAGACCCAGTACTTC; cdr3_aa: CASSYSTSGLFQETQYF
j_call: TRBJ1-3; v_call: TRBV10-3; clone_size: -; d_call: -; cdr3_nt: TGTGCCATCAGTGAGTCGAGCCAGGTCTACACCATATATTTT; cdr3_aa: CAISESSQVYTIYF
j_call: TRBJ2-7; v_call: TRBV28; clone_size: many; d_call: TRBD2; cdr3_nt: TGTGCCAGCACTGGTAGCGGGATCTCCTACGAGCAGTACTTC; cdr3_aa: CASTGSGISYEQYF
j_call: TRBJ1-5; v_call: TRBV7-9; clone_size: many; d_call: -; cdr3_nt: TGTGCCAGCAGCTTGCCAGGGGATCAGCCCCAGCATTTT; cdr3_aa: CASSLPGDQPQHF
j_call: TRBJ1-4; v_call: TRBV2; clone_size: many; d_call: -; cdr3_nt: TGTGCCAGCGTTTCCGGGACGGGTAATGAAAAACTGTTTTTT; cdr3_aa: CASVSGTGNEKLFF
j_call: TRBJ2-4; v_call: TRBV6-2/TRBV6-3; clone_size: -; d_call: TRBD2; cdr3_nt: TGTGCCAGCAGGGGACTAGCGGGAGGGAACAAAAACATTCAGTACTTC; cdr3_aa: CASRGLAGGNKNIQYF
j_call: TRBJ2-1; v_call: TRBV11-2; clone_size: many; d_call: -; cdr3_nt: TGTGCCAGCAGCTTAGCCTGGGGCAGGGGTGCCTACAATGAGCAGTTCTTC; cdr3_aa: CASSLAWGRGAYNEQFF
j_call: TRBJ1-5; v_call: TRBV2; clone_size: few; d_call: -; cdr3_nt: TGTGCCAGCAGTGGCTCAGGGGCGGATCAGCCCCAGCATTTT; cdr3_aa: CASSGSGADQPQHF
j_call: TRBJ2-1; v_call: TRBV20-1; clone_size: many; d_call: TRBD2; cdr3_nt: TGCAGTGCTAGGAGTAGCGGGGGGATCTATGAGCAGTTCTTC; cdr3_aa: CSARSSGGIYEQFF
j_call: TRBJ2-3; v_call: TRBV20-1; clone_size: few; d_call: -; cdr3_nt: TGCAGTGCTAGTGCTCCCGCAGCAGATACGCAGTATTTT; cdr3_aa: CSASAPAADTQYF
j_call: TRBJ2-1; v_call: TRBV2; clone_size: many; d_call: -; cdr3_nt: TGTGCCAGCAGGGGACCAGACGCGCACAATGAGCAGTTCTTC; cdr3_aa: CASRGPDAHNEQFF
j_call: TRBJ2-7; v_call: TRBV10-3; clone_size: -; d_call: -; cdr3_nt: TGTGCCATCAGCCCATCCTACGAGCAGTACTTC; cdr3_aa: CAISPSYEQYF
j_call: TRBJ2-3; v_call: TRBV20-1; clone_size: many; d_call: -; cdr3_nt: TGCAGTGCTGTCGACCTCTCTAGCACAGATACGCAGTATTTT; cdr3_aa: CSAVDLSSTDTQYF
j_call: TRBJ2-1; v_call: TRBV20-1; clone_size: -; d_call: -; cdr3_nt: TGCAGTGCTAGCGGGGTCAGTATGGGCAATGAGCAGTTCTTC; cdr3_aa: CSASGVSMGNEQFF
j_call: TRBJ2-1; v_call: TRBV9; clone_size: -; d_call: TRBD2; cdr3_nt: TGTGCCAGTAATTCCGCGGGAGGCTATGAGCAGTTCTTC; cdr3_aa: CASNSAGGYEQFF
j_call: TRBJ1-3; v_call: TRBV28; clone_size: many; d_call: -; cdr3_nt: TGTGCCAGCAGTTTAATACGGGGGGCGACCTCTGGAAACACCATATATTTT; cdr3_aa: CASSLIRGATSGNTIYF
j_call: TRBJ1-1; v_call: TRBV7-9; clone_size: few; d_call: TRBD1; cdr3_nt: TGTGCCAGCAGCCCCATCACGGCAGGGGGCCACACTGAAGCTTTCTTT; cdr3_aa: CASSPITAGGHTEAFF
j_call: TRBJ1-5; v_call: TRBV11-2; clone_size: few; d_call: -; cdr3_nt: TGTGCCAGCAGCCCTATCGGCGGACGGGAGGGAACCCAGCATTTT; cdr3_aa: CASSPIGGREGTQHF
j_call: TRBJ2-1; v_call: TRBV29-1; clone_size: -; d_call: -; cdr3_nt: TGCAGCGTTCTTCGAACTGGGTACAATGAGCAGTTCTTC; cdr3_aa: CSVLRTGYNEQFF
j_call: TRBJ2-5; v_call: TRBV4-2; clone_size: many; d_call: -; cdr3_nt: TGTGCCAGCAGCCTGGAGACAGGTTCCGAGACCCAGTACTTC; cdr3_aa: CASSLETGSETQYF
j_call: TRBJ1-1; v_call: TRBV19; clone_size: -; d_call: -; cdr3_nt: TGTGCCAGTAGTATCAGGGTTAGGCAGAAAGCTTTCTTT; cdr3_aa: CASSIRVRQKAFF
j_call: TRBJ1-1; v_call: TRBV18; clone_size: few; d_call: -; cdr3_nt: TGTGCCAGCTCACCAGAACAGGGTTATTTCGACACTGAAGCTTTCTTT; cdr3_aa: CASSPEQGYFDTEAFF
j_call: TRBJ2-7; v_call: TRBV20-1; clone_size: many; d_call: TRBD1; cdr3_nt: TGCAGTGCTCAAGGCTCCTTCCCCGGGACAGATAACTACGAGCAGTACTTC; cdr3_aa: CSAQGSFPGTDNYEQYF
j_call: TRBJ1-5; v_call: TRBV28; clone_size: many; d_call: -; cdr3_nt: TGTGCCAGCAGCCGTCCCGACAATAGCAATCAGCCCCAGCATTTT; cdr3_aa: CASSRPDNSNQPQHF
j_call: TRBJ1-1; v_call: TRBV9; clone_size: few; d_call: -; cdr3_nt: TGTGCCAGCAGCGTAGCGGACAAGGTCTCTGAAGCTTTCTTT; cdr3_aa: CASSVADKVSEAFF
j_call: TRBJ2-1; v_call: TRBV24-1; clone_size: many; d_call: TRBD1; cdr3_nt: TGTGCCACCAGTGATCCCCGGGACAGGGGGGGAAGACGTGAGCAGTTCTTC; cdr3_aa: CATSDPRDRGGRREQFF
j_call: TRBJ2-3; v_call: TRBV20-1; clone_size: few; d_call: -; cdr3_nt: TGCAGTGCTAGAGCACTAGAACTATACGGAGATACGCAGTATTTT; cdr3_aa: CSARALELYGDTQYF
j_call: TRBJ2-1; v_call: TRBV12-3/TRBV12-4; clone_size: many; d_call: TRBD2; cdr3_nt: TGTGCCAGCAGTTTAGCGGGAGGGGCTTACAATGAGCAGTTCTTC; cdr3_aa: CASSLAGGAYNEQFF
j_call: TRBJ2-7; v_call: TRBV6-2/TRBV6-3; clone_size: few; d_call: -; cdr3_nt: TGTGCCAGCAGTTACACGGCAGCCTTCTACGAGCAGTACTTC; cdr3_aa: CASSYTAAFYEQYF
j_call: TRBJ2-1; v_call: TRBV6-2/TRBV6-3; clone_size: -; d_call: -; cdr3_nt: TGTGCCAGCAGGGACGACATATCCTACAATGAGCAGTTCTTC; cdr3_aa: CASRDDISYNEQFF
j_call: TRBJ2-5; v_call: TRBV5-1; clone_size: many; d_call: -; cdr3_nt: TGCGCCAGCAGCCAGAGGACTAAAGAGACCCAGTACTTC; cdr3_aa: CASSQRTKETQYF
j_call: TRBJ1-1; v_call: TRBV11-2; clone_size: many; d_call: -; cdr3_nt: TGTGCCAGCAGCCGTGACCAGAACACTGAAGCTTTCTTT; cdr3_aa: CASSRDQNTEAFF